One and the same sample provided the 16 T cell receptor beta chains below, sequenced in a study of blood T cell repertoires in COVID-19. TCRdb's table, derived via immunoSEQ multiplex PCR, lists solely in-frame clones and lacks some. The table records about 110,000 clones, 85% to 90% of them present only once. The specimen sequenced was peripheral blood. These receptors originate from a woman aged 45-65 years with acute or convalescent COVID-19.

The CDR3 sequence: CASSYSGNGGTEAFF. In DNA form, the CDR3 reads TGTGCCAGCAGTTACTCGGGAAACGGGGGGACTGAAGCTTTCTTT. The chain employs TRBV6-5 and TRBJ1-1, with D possibly TRBD1 on 5 matching bases. The CDR3 loop spans 15 amino acids. The germline V and J ends were trimmed by 0 bases and 5 bases, with 13 bases remaining between them. Germline assignment: CDR1 MNHEY and CDR2 SVGAGI.

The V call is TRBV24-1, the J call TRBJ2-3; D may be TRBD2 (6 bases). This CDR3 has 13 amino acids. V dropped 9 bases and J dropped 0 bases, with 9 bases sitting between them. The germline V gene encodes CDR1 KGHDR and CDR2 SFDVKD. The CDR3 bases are TGTGCCACCGGTAGCGGAAGCACAGATACGCAGTATTTT. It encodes CATGSGSTDTQYF.

The CDR3 is CASSEGETGKGATQYF. For the CDR3, the DNA is TGTGCCAGCAGTGAAGGGGAGACAGGGAAGGGTGCGACCCAGTACTTC. V usage is TRBV6-1 and J usage is TRBJ2-5, with 7 bases matching TRBD1. Germline-derived CDR1 and CDR2 are MNHNS and SASEGT. The junction had 12 bases not matched to a gene; V was cut back by 1 base and J by 7 bases. The CDR3 totals 16 residues.

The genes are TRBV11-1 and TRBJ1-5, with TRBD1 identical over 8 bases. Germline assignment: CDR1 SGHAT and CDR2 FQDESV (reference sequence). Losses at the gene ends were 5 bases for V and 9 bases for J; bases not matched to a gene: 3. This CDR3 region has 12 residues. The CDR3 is CASSHTGGPQHF. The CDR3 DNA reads TGTGCCAGCAGCCATACAGGGGGGCCCCAGCATTTT. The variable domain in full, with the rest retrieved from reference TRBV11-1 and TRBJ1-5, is EAEVAQSPRYKITEKSQAVAFWCDPISGHATLYWYRQILGQGPELLVQFQDESVVDDSQLPKDRFSAERLKGVDSTLKIQPAELGDSAMYLCASSHTGGPQHFGDGTRLSIL.

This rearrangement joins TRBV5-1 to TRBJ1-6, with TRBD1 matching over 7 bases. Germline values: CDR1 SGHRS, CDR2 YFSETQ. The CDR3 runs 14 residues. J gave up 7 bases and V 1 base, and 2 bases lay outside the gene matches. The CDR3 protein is CASSLTGVNSPLHF. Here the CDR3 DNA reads TGCGCCAGCAGCTTGACAGGGGTGAATTCACCCCTCCACTTT.

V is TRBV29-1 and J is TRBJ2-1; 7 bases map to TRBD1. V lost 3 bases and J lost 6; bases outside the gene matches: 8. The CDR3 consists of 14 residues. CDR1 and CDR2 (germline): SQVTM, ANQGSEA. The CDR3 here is CSVEFTGVSNEQFF. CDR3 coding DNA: TGCAGCGTTGAGTTCACAGGGGTAAGCAATGAGCAGTTCTTC.

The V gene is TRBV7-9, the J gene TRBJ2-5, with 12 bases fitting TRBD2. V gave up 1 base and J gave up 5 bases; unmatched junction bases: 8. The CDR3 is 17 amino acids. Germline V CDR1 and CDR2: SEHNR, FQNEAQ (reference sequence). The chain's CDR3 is CASSLGASGRALETQYF. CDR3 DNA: TGTGCCAGCAGCTTAGGGGCTAGCGGGAGGGCCCTGGAGACCCAGTACTTC.

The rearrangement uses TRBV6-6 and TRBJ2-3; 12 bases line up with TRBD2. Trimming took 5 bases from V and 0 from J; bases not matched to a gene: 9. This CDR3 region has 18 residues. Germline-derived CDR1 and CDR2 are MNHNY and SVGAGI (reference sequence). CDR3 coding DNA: TGTGCCAGCAGTCCCCGACTAGCGGGAGTCGGTAGCACAGATACGCAGTATTTT. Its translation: CASSPRLAGVGSTDTQYF.

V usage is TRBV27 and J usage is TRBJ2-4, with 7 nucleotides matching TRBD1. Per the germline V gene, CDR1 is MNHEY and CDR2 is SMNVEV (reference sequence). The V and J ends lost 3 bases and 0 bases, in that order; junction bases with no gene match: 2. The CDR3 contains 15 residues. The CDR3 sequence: CASSLTGLAKNIQYF. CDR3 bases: TGTGCCAGCAGTTTGACAGGGCTAGCCAAAAACATTCAGTACTTC.

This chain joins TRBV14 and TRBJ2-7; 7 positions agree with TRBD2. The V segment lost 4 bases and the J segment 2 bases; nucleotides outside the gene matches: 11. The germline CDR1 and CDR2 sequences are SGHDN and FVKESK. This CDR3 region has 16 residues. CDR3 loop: CASSPWRRAGAYEQYF. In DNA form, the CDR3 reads TGTGCCAGCAGCCCTTGGAGAAGGGCGGGGGCCTACGAGCAGTACTTC.

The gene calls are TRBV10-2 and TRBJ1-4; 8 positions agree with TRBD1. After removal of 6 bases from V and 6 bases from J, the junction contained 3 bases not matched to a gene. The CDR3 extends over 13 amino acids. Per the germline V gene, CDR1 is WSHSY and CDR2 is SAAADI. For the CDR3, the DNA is TGCGCCAGCAGGGACAGGGATTATGAAAAACTGTTTTTT. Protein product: CASRDRDYEKLFF.

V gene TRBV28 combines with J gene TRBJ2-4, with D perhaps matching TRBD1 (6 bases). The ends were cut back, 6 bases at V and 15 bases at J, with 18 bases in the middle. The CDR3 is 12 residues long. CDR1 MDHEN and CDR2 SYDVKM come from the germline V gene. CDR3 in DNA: TGTGCCAGCAGCTTCCCGGCAGGGGCCGTGTACTTC. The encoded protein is CASSFPAGAVYF.

In DNA, the CDR3 is TGTGCCACCAGCAGAGGCTCTAGCGGGATCTCCTACGAGCAGTACTTC. It codes for CATSRGSSGISYEQYF. The rearrangement uses TRBV15 and TRBJ2-7; 9 nucleotides line up with TRBD2. CDR1 and CDR2 from the germline V gene are LNHNV and YYDKDF (reference sequence). The CDR3 contains 16 residues. Germline trimming cut 1 base from V and 0 bases from J; bases unmatched to any gene: 4.

CDR3 loop: CASSQEFSSGRNTDTQYF. The DNA for the CDR3 is TGTGCCAGCAGCCAAGAGTTTTCTAGCGGGAGGAACACAGATACGCAGTATTTT. V gene TRBV3-1 (or the pseudogene TRBV3-2) combines with J gene TRBJ2-3; 11 nucleotides line up with TRBD2. The germline V gene encodes CDR1 LGHDT and CDR2 YNNKEL (reference sequence). J was trimmed by 2 bases and V by 0 bases; bases with no gene match: 7. This CDR3 contains 18 residues.

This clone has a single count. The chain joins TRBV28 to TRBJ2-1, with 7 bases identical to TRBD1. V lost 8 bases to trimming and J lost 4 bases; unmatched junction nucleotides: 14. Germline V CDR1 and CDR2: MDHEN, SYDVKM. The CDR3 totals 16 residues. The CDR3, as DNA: TGTGCCAGCTCCTCCGCCGGGACAGCCTCGTACAATGAGCAGTTCTTC. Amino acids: CASSSAGTASYNEQFF. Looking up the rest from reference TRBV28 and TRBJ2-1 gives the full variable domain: DVKVTQSSRYLVKRTGEKVFLECVQDMDHENMFWYRQDPGLGLRLIYFSYDVKMKEKGDIPEGYSVSREKKERFSLILESASTNQTSMYLCASSSAGTASYNEQFFGPGTRLTVL.

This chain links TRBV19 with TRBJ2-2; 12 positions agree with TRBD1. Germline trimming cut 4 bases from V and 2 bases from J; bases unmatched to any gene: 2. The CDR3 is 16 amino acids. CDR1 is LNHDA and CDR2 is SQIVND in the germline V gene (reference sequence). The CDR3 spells CASSKGTGGNTGELFF. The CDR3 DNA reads TGTGCCAGTAGTAAGGGGACAGGGGGCAACACCGGGGAGCTGTTTTTT.